These T cell receptor beta chains were read from a single sample in a study of T cell responses to AZD1222 COVID-19 vaccine. The table came from immunoSEQ multiplex PCR; TCRdb's copy has only in-frame clones and leaves some out. The table has roughly 80,000 clones, 80% to 90% seen once. The sample was peripheral blood, taken on day 0 of AZD1222 vaccination. Receptor source: an adult in good health. Each CDR3 is given with its conserved first and last residue. The order of the fields is V gene, J gene, clone size, D gene, CDR3 DNA, CDR3 protein. The D gene is left open where the match is weak. Part of the rows lack a size; the others show once, few, many or a class for expanded clones.

v_call: TRBV19
j_call: TRBJ1-5
clone_size: NA
d_call: TRBD1
cdr3_nt: TGTGCCAGTAGAGACAGGGTCAATCAGCCCCAGCATTTT
cdr3_aa: CASRDRVNQPQHF

v_call: TRBV6-5
j_call: TRBJ2-3
clone_size: NA
d_call: TRBD2
cdr3_nt: TGTGCCAGCAGGCGGGGGGCGAGCACAGATACGCAGTATTTT
cdr3_aa: CASRRGASTDTQYF

v_call: TRBV5-1
j_call: TRBJ2-2
clone_size: NA
d_call: TRBD1
cdr3_nt: TGCGCCAGCAGCTGGACAGGTTACACCGGGGAGCTGTTTTTT
cdr3_aa: CASSWTGYTGELFF

v_call: TRBV28
j_call: TRBJ1-2
clone_size: NA
d_call: NA
cdr3_nt: TGTGCCAGCAGCCCGAGACAGCCAGAAAAACCCTATGGCTACACCTTC
cdr3_aa: CASSPRQPEKPYGYTF

v_call: TRBV6-6
j_call: TRBJ1-1
clone_size: NA
d_call: NA
cdr3_nt: TGTGCCAGCAGTTACTCGAGTGGTAGCACTGAAGCTTTCTTT
cdr3_aa: CASSYSSGSTEAFF

v_call: TRBV2
j_call: TRBJ2-5
clone_size: NA
d_call: NA
cdr3_nt: TGTGCCAGCAGTGGGGAGTCTAAGGGGGAGACCCAGTACTTC
cdr3_aa: CASSGESKGETQYF

v_call: TRBV11-1
j_call: TRBJ2-7
clone_size: NA
d_call: NA
cdr3_nt: TGTGCCAGCAGCCAGGGAACCTACGAGCAGTACTTC
cdr3_aa: CASSQGTYEQYF

v_call: TRBV11-3
j_call: TRBJ2-7
clone_size: NA
d_call: TRBD2
cdr3_nt: TGTGCCAGCAGCTTAATCGGACTAGCGGGGGGGGACCCCTACGAGCAGTACTTC
cdr3_aa: CASSLIGLAGGDPYEQYF

v_call: TRBV2
j_call: TRBJ2-6
clone_size: NA
d_call: NA
cdr3_nt: TGTGCCAGCAGTGAACGCGCGCAAATCTCTGGGGCCAACGTCCTGACTTTC
cdr3_aa: CASSERAQISGANVLTF

v_call: TRBV9
j_call: TRBJ1-2
clone_size: NA
d_call: NA
cdr3_nt: TGTGCCAGCAGCGTAGCATTGGCGATGGGGGGCTACACCTTC
cdr3_aa: CASSVALAMGGYTF

v_call: TRBV9
j_call: TRBJ2-1
clone_size: NA
d_call: TRBD1
cdr3_nt: TGTGCCAGCAGCGCCCAGGGGGTTATCTCCTACAATGAGCAGTTCTTC
cdr3_aa: CASSAQGVISYNEQFF

v_call: TRBV19
j_call: TRBJ1-1
clone_size: NA
d_call: NA
cdr3_nt: TGTGCCAGTATGGCGGGGGGTGAAGCTTTCTTT
cdr3_aa: CASMAGGEAFF

v_call: TRBV5-4
j_call: TRBJ2-7
clone_size: NA
d_call: NA
cdr3_nt: TGTGCCAGCAGCTTGCCGAGTCCGGGATACGAGCAGTACTTC
cdr3_aa: CASSLPSPGYEQYF

v_call: TRBV19
j_call: TRBJ2-4
clone_size: once
d_call: TRBD2
cdr3_nt: TGTGCCAGTAGTACTTCGTTGGTGGGAGGGGATTTTGAAAACATTCAGTACTTC
cdr3_aa: CASSTSLVGGDFENIQYF

v_call: TRBV19
j_call: TRBJ1-5
clone_size: NA
d_call: NA
cdr3_nt: TGTGCCAGTAGTAATAAGGGTAATCAGCCCCAGCATTTT
cdr3_aa: CASSNKGNQPQHF

v_call: TRBV29-1
j_call: TRBJ2-7
clone_size: NA
d_call: TRBD1
cdr3_nt: TGCAGCGTTGGAGGGACAGGGGTTCGCGAGCAGTACTTC
cdr3_aa: CSVGGTGVREQYF

v_call: TRBV19
j_call: TRBJ1-2
clone_size: NA
d_call: NA
cdr3_nt: TGTGCCAGTAGTATAAGAATCCCGTCGGCTGGCTATGGCTACACCTTC
cdr3_aa: CASSIRIPSAGYGYTF

v_call: TRBV3-1/TRBV3-2
j_call: TRBJ1-5
clone_size: NA
d_call: NA
cdr3_nt: TGTGCCAGCAGCCAAGCACGCCAGGGCCAGCCCCAGCATTTT
cdr3_aa: CASSQARQGQPQHF

v_call: TRBV7-9
j_call: TRBJ2-7
clone_size: NA
d_call: NA
cdr3_nt: TGTGCCAGCAGCTTAGCACAGCTCGCAGTCTACGAGCAGTACTTC
cdr3_aa: CASSLAQLAVYEQYF

v_call: TRBV7-2
j_call: TRBJ1-2
clone_size: NA
d_call: NA
cdr3_nt: TGTGCCAGCAGCGACCCGGGTGGGGTGCACTATGGCTACACCTTC
cdr3_aa: CASSDPGGVHYGYTF

v_call: TRBV10-2
j_call: TRBJ2-5
clone_size: NA
d_call: TRBD1
cdr3_nt: TGCGCCAGCAGTTCGACAGGGCAAGAGACCCAGTACTTC
cdr3_aa: CASSSTGQETQYF

v_call: TRBV7-2
j_call: TRBJ1-2
clone_size: NA
d_call: NA
cdr3_nt: TGTGCCAGCAGCTTCTCGACAGCATTCTATGGCTACACCTTC
cdr3_aa: CASSFSTAFYGYTF

v_call: TRBV27
j_call: TRBJ1-2
clone_size: few
d_call: NA
cdr3_nt: TGTGCCAGCAGGGGGGGTTTAGGGAACTATGGCTACACCTTC
cdr3_aa: CASRGGLGNYGYTF

v_call: TRBV3-1/TRBV3-2
j_call: TRBJ2-7
clone_size: NA
d_call: NA
cdr3_nt: TGTGCCAGCTCTCGGGAGTACGAGCAGTACTTC
cdr3_aa: CASSREYEQYF

v_call: TRBV24-1
j_call: TRBJ2-1
clone_size: NA
d_call: NA
cdr3_nt: TGTGCCACCAGGGGGGCCGGGGGAGGTGAGCAGTTCTTC
cdr3_aa: CATRGAGGGEQFF

v_call: TRBV4-1
j_call: TRBJ1-4
clone_size: NA
d_call: TRBD1
cdr3_nt: TGCGCCAGCAGGGATCAGGGGGCCTATGAAAAACTGTTTTTT
cdr3_aa: CASRDQGAYEKLFF

v_call: TRBV30
j_call: TRBJ1-5
clone_size: NA
d_call: NA
cdr3_nt: TGTGCCTGGAGTGTAAGGGCAGGCGAACGATCTAATCAGCCCCAGCATTTT
cdr3_aa: CAWSVRAGERSNQPQHF

v_call: TRBV6-1
j_call: TRBJ1-2
clone_size: NA
d_call: NA
cdr3_nt: TGTGCCAGCAGTGAGACCGCTAACTATGGCTACACCTTC
cdr3_aa: CASSETANYGYTF

v_call: TRBV30
j_call: TRBJ2-7
clone_size: NA
d_call: NA
cdr3_nt: TGTGCCTGGAGTGTAGGGTCCGGGTACGAGCAGTACTTC
cdr3_aa: CAWSVGSGYEQYF

v_call: TRBV4-1
j_call: TRBJ2-1
clone_size: NA
d_call: TRBD2
cdr3_nt: TGCGCCAGCAGCCTGTTAGCGGGGGGATTTAATCATGAGCAGTTCTTC
cdr3_aa: CASSLLAGGFNHEQFF

v_call: TRBV3-1/TRBV3-2
j_call: TRBJ1-5
clone_size: NA
d_call: NA
cdr3_nt: TGTGCCAGCAGCCAAGATAACAGCAATCAGCCCCAGCATTTT
cdr3_aa: CASSQDNSNQPQHF

v_call: TRBV16
j_call: TRBJ1-4
clone_size: NA
d_call: NA
cdr3_nt: TGTGCCAGCAGCCAATCGCACAGGGCGGGTGTCGGTGAAAAACTGTTTTTT
cdr3_aa: CASSQSHRAGVGEKLFF

v_call: TRBV28
j_call: TRBJ1-2
clone_size: NA
d_call: TRBD1
cdr3_nt: TGTGCCAGCAGACCCAGGACAGGGCTATCCTATGGCTACACCTTC
cdr3_aa: CASRPRTGLSYGYTF

v_call: TRBV7-2
j_call: TRBJ2-1
clone_size: NA
d_call: NA
cdr3_nt: TGTGCCAGCAGCAGATACAGAAATGAGCAGTTCTTC
cdr3_aa: CASSRYRNEQFF

v_call: TRBV10-3
j_call: TRBJ1-4
clone_size: few
d_call: TRBD1
cdr3_nt: TGTGCCAGCTCGGACAGGGATCCTTCTGAAAAACTGTTTTTT
cdr3_aa: CASSDRDPSEKLFF

v_call: TRBV9
j_call: TRBJ1-1
clone_size: NA
d_call: NA
cdr3_nt: TGTGCCAGCAGCCAAGCGGGATGGACTGAAGCTTTCTTT
cdr3_aa: CASSQAGWTEAFF

v_call: TRBV2
j_call: TRBJ2-4
clone_size: NA
d_call: NA
cdr3_nt: TGTGCCAGCAGAGCGATCGAAACTTTTATAGCCAAAAACATTCAGTACTTC
cdr3_aa: CASRAIETFIAKNIQYF

v_call: TRBV19
j_call: TRBJ1-1
clone_size: few
d_call: NA
cdr3_nt: TGTGCCAGTAGTATACCGACAGTAACTGAAGCTTTCTTT
cdr3_aa: CASSIPTVTEAFF

v_call: TRBV5-6
j_call: TRBJ1-2
clone_size: once
d_call: NA
cdr3_nt: TGTGCCAGCAGCGAGGGGTCGGCTGGCTACACCTTC
cdr3_aa: CASSEGSAGYTF

v_call: TRBV24-1
j_call: TRBJ1-1
clone_size: NA
d_call: TRBD1
cdr3_nt: TGTGCCACCAGTGATTTGCAGGTCCAGGGGGTCCAGTTGCCAACGAACACTGAAGCTTTCTTT
cdr3_aa: CATSDLQVQGVQLPTNTEAFF

v_call: TRBV6-5
j_call: TRBJ1-1
clone_size: NA
d_call: NA
cdr3_nt: TGTGCCAGCAGTTCAAAGGGGTGGAACACTGAAGCTTTCTTT
cdr3_aa: CASSSKGWNTEAFF

v_call: TRBV11-2
j_call: TRBJ1-2
clone_size: once
d_call: NA
cdr3_nt: TGTGCCAGCAGCTTAGAATGGGCGCCAGACTATGGCTACACCTTC
cdr3_aa: CASSLEWAPDYGYTF

v_call: TRBV6-2/TRBV6-3
j_call: TRBJ1-2
clone_size: NA
d_call: TRBD1
cdr3_nt: TGTGCCAGCAGTTACATGGGGACAGATCCCCTCTATGGCTACACCTTC
cdr3_aa: CASSYMGTDPLYGYTF

v_call: TRBV7-2
j_call: TRBJ2-7
clone_size: NA
d_call: TRBD2
cdr3_nt: TGTGCCAGCAGCTTAGTCGGGACTAGCGGGGGGGCAGACGAGCAGTACTTC
cdr3_aa: CASSLVGTSGGADEQYF

v_call: TRBV29-1
j_call: TRBJ2-3
clone_size: NA
d_call: TRBD2
cdr3_nt: TGCAGCGTCGGCGGGACTAGCGGGGGGACAGATACGCAGTATTTT
cdr3_aa: CSVGGTSGGTDTQYF

v_call: TRBV20-1
j_call: TRBJ1-2
clone_size: NA
d_call: NA
cdr3_nt: TGCAGTGCTAGTTTGTCGGGCTATGGCTACACCTTC
cdr3_aa: CSASLSGYGYTF

v_call: TRBV7-8
j_call: TRBJ2-3
clone_size: few
d_call: TRBD2
cdr3_nt: TGTGCCAGCAGCTTAGGCCCTAGCGGGGCCACAGATACGCAGTATTTT
cdr3_aa: CASSLGPSGATDTQYF

v_call: TRBV5-1
j_call: TRBJ1-2
clone_size: once
d_call: TRBD1
cdr3_nt: TGCGCCAGCAGCTCCGACTTACCCGGGACAGGGTCGGTTGGCTACACCTTC
cdr3_aa: CASSSDLPGTGSVGYTF

v_call: TRBV5-1
j_call: TRBJ1-6
clone_size: NA
d_call: TRBD1
cdr3_nt: TGCGCCAGCAGCGAGGGGGACAGGGGCTATAATTCACCCCTCCACTTT
cdr3_aa: CASSEGDRGYNSPLHF

v_call: TRBV9
j_call: TRBJ2-3
clone_size: NA
d_call: NA
cdr3_nt: TGTGCCAGCAGCGTAGTAGCCCGCCGGGGCCTCACAGATACGCAGTATTTT
cdr3_aa: CASSVVARRGLTDTQYF

v_call: TRBV2
j_call: TRBJ1-3
clone_size: NA
d_call: TRBD1
cdr3_nt: TGTGCCAGCAACACAGGGGGCGCAGGGAACACCATATATTTT
cdr3_aa: CASNTGGAGNTIYF